Listed below are T cell receptor beta chains from one sample, sequenced in a study of a mutant IDH1 vaccine in newly diagnosed glioma. These TCRs' antigens remain unknown. Using immunoSEQ multiplex PCR, the repertoire was profiled, and TCRdb retains in-frame clones only, with some absent. The sample carries 50,000 to 65,000 clones, about 90% recorded once. This specimen consisted of PBMCs, obtained from a glioma patient whose treatment included an IDH1 peptide vaccine. All receptors derive from a man aged 35 to 55 with glioma. The CDR3 runs from the conserved cysteine through the conserved F or W. D genes are given only for firm matches. Expanded clones are given a class, and other clones once, few, many or no size at all.

D | size | J | V | DNA | CDR3
. | once | TRBJ2-6 | TRBV5-1 | TGCGCCAGCGCCACGGGGTTAACTGGGGCCAACGTCCTGACTTTC | CASATGLTGANVLTF
. | . | TRBJ2-3 | TRBV9 | TGTGCCAGCAGCGGGGGACAAGGGCGAGATACGCAGTATTTT | CASSGGQGRDTQYF
. | . | TRBJ1-1 | TRBV19 | TGTGCCAGTAGTCCCAGAATACCGGGGCACATTGGGGCGAACACTGAAGCTTTCTTT | CASSPRIPGHIGANTEAFF
. | . | TRBJ1-1 | TRBV6-4 | TGTGCCAGCAGTGACTCAGGGTTTAACCACACTGAAGCTTTCTTT | CASSDSGFNHTEAFF
. | . | TRBJ1-1 | TRBV2 | TGTGCCAGCAGTGAATTCTTGGGGACTGAAGCTTTCTTT | CASSEFLGTEAFF
. | . | TRBJ2-7 | TRBV5-1 | TGCGCCAGCAGCTTAAGGTTGGCGGTCTACGAGCAGTACTTC | CASSLRLAVYEQYF
. | . | TRBJ2-1 | TRBV7-7 | TGTGCCAGCAGCTTAGGTTTTAGGGATGAGCAGTTCTTC | CASSLGFRDEQFF
. | . | TRBJ1-4 | TRBV9 | TGTGCCAGCAGCGTAGAACAGGGCGGTGAAAAACTGTTTTTT | CASSVEQGGEKLFF
. | . | TRBJ1-1 | TRBV5-1 | TGCGCCAGCAGCCCCCACGGGTCTAACACTGAAGCTTTCTTT | CASSPHGSNTEAFF
TRBD2 | . | TRBJ2-7 | TRBV2 | TGTGCCAGCAGGAACAGACTAGCGGGAGGATACGAGCAGTACTTC | CASRNRLAGGYEQYF
TRBD1 | . | TRBJ2-1 | TRBV5-1 | TGCGCCAGCAGTTTGGACAGGGGGAATGAGCAGTTCTTC | CASSLDRGNEQFF
TRBD1 | . | TRBJ2-7 | TRBV10-3 | TGTGCCATCAGCGGACAGGGTTTTAGCTCCTACGAGCAGTACTTC | CAISGQGFSSYEQYF
. | . | TRBJ2-2 | TRBV6-1 | TGTGCCAGCAGTGAAAACCGGGGCTACACCGGGGAGCTGTTTTTT | CASSENRGYTGELFF
TRBD2 | . | TRBJ2-1 | TRBV19 | TGTGCCAGTAGTGAGGGCGGGAGGGCTATCGGGAATGAGCAGTTCTTC | CASSEGGRAIGNEQFF
TRBD1 | . | TRBJ2-7 | TRBV25-1 | TGTGCCAGCGCCGGAAGGAGCAGGGGGGAGCAGTACTTC | CASAGRSRGEQYF
TRBD2 | few | TRBJ2-5 | TRBV4-2 | TGTGCCAGCAGCCAAGATGGGACTAGCGGGAGCAAGACCCAGTACTTC | CASSQDGTSGSKTQYF
. | . | TRBJ2-5 | TRBV4-1 | TGCGCCAGCAGCCAAGCCCCACGGGATTGGGAGACCCAGTACTTC | CASSQAPRDWETQYF
. | once | TRBJ1-3 | TRBV9 | TGTGCCAGCAGCGTAGCTGGGGTAAACTCTGGAAACACCATATATTTT | CASSVAGVNSGNTIYF
. | . | TRBJ1-5 | TRBV27 | TGTGCCAGCAGCTTGGGGGGGGTCGAGCCCCAGCATTTT | CASSLGGVEPQHF
. | . | TRBJ1-3 | TRBV7-8 | TGTGCCAGCAGCAACACCGGAAACACCATATATTTT | CASSNTGNTIYF
. | . | TRBJ2-7 | TRBV9 | TGTGCCAGCAGCCCGCGCCTAGCGAGCCACGAGCAGTACTTC | CASSPRLASHEQYF
. | few | TRBJ2-7 | TRBV10-2 | TGCGCCAGCAGTGCAGGGGACACCTCCTACGAGCAGTACTTC | CASSAGDTSYEQYF
. | . | TRBJ2-7 | TRBV4-1 | TGCGCCAGCAGCCAGACAGCGGGCCCCTCCTACGAGCAGTACTTC | CASSQTAGPSYEQYF
. | . | TRBJ2-6 | TRBV11-2 | TGTGCCAGCATTCTAGGGGCCAACGTCCTGACTTTC | CASILGANVLTF
TRBD1 | . | TRBJ2-2 | TRBV7-3 | TGTGCCAGCAGCTTAACAAGGACAGGGAACACCGGGGAGCTGTTTTTT | CASSLTRTGNTGELFF
. | . | TRBJ2-3 | TRBV5-4 | TGTGCCAGCAGCGCCTACAGGGTGGAGTATTTT | CASSAYRVEYF
. | . | TRBJ2-1 | TRBV4-2 | TGTGCCAGCAGCCAAGTATCGGCGGGGAACTCCTACAATGAGCAGTTCTTC | CASSQVSAGNSYNEQFF
TRBD1 | few | TRBJ1-1 | TRBV6-5 | TGTGCCAGCAGGGATGGACAGGGAGTACGTGAAGCTTTCTTT | CASRDGQGVREAFF
TRBD1 | . | TRBJ1-1 | TRBV2 | TGTGCCAGCAACGACAGGGGGGGGAACACTGAAGCTTTCTTT | CASNDRGGNTEAFF
TRBD1 | . | TRBJ1-3 | TRBV19 | TGTGCCAGCCATCGGACAGGCGCAAACACCATATATTTT | CASHRTGANTIYF
. | . | TRBJ1-3 | TRBV6-5 | TGTGCCAGCAGTGCACAGGTTAACTCTGGAAACACCATATATTTT | CASSAQVNSGNTIYF
. | . | TRBJ1-2 | TRBV28 | TGTGCCAGCGAGGGGAACTATGGCTACACCTTC | CASEGNYGYTF
TRBD1 | . | TRBJ2-5 | TRBV2 | TGTGCCAGCAGCGGGACAGGGGTGACCCAGTACTTC | CASSGTGVTQYF
. | . | TRBJ1-5 | TRBV11-2 | TGTGCCAGCAGCGCAACAAGTCAGCCCCAGCATTTT | CASSATSQPQHF
. | . | TRBJ2-5 | TRBV7-6 | TGTGCCAGCAGCTTAGTGGACGCCAGCCAAGAGACCCAGTACTTC | CASSLVDASQETQYF
. | medium-sized | TRBJ1-2 | TRBV6-5 | TGTGCCAGCAGGAAAGGGATCACACACTATGGCTACACCTTC | CASRKGITHYGYTF
. | many | TRBJ2-7 | TRBV5-1 | TGCGCCAGCAGCGTAGCTACCCCCGGGCAAGCCTACGAGCAGTACTTC | CASSVATPGQAYEQYF
. | . | TRBJ2-1 | TRBV5-4 | TGTGCCAGTCGACAGAGACTCTCGAGGGAGCAGTTCTTC | CASRQRLSREQFF
. | once | TRBJ2-2 | TRBV9 | TGTGCCAGCAGCGTAGGCACCGGGGAGCTGTTTTTT | CASSVGTGELFF
. | . | TRBJ2-6 | TRBV7-9 | TGTGCCAGCTGTGCTGGGGCCAACGTCCTGACTTTC | CASCAGANVLTF
. | once | TRBJ2-3 | TRBV9 | TGTGCCAGCAGCGCCGCCCCCGCAGATACGCAGTATTTT | CASSAAPADTQYF
. | . | TRBJ2-6 | TRBV9 | TGTGCCAGCAGCACCCAGGGGGGACCCGCCCCCTCTGGGGCCAACGTCCTGACTTTC | CASSTQGGPAPSGANVLTF
. | . | TRBJ2-6 | TRBV19 | TGTGCCAGTATTCGGGGAGGTCCCCCCTCTGGGGCCAACGTCCTGACTTTC | CASIRGGPPSGANVLTF
. | . | TRBJ2-7 | TRBV7-9 | TGTGCCAGCAGCTTGGTAGGGGGGGCGGCCTACGAGCAGTACTTC | CASSLVGGAAYEQYF
. | . | TRBJ2-5 | TRBV19 | TGTGCCAGTAGTATTGGACAGAGTCAAGAGACCCAGTACTTC | CASSIGQSQETQYF